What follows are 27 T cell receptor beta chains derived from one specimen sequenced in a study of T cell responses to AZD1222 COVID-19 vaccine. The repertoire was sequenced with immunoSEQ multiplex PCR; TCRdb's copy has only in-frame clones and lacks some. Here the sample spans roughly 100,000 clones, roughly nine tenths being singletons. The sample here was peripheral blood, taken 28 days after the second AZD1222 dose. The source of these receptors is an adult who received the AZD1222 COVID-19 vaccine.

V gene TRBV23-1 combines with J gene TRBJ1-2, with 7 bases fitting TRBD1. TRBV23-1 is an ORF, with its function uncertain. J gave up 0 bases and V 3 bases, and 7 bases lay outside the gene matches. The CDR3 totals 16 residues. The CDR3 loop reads CASSHLRDRTNYGYTF. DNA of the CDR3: TGCGCCAGCAGTCACCTCCGGGACAGAACTAACTATGGCTACACCTTC.

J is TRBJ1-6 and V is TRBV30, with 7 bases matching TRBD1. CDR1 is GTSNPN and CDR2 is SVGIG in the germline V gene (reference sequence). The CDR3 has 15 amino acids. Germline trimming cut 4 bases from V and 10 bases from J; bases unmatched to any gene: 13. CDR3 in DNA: TGTGCCTGGACTCGTACGGGCCAGGGGGAATCACCCCTCCACTTT. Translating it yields CAWTRTGQGESPLHF. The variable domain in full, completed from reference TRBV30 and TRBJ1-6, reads SQTIHQWPATLVQPVGSPLSLECTVEGTSNPNLYWYRQAAGRGLQLLFYSVGIGQISSEVPQNLSASRPQDRQFILSSKKLLLSDSGFYLCAWTRTGQGESPLHFGNGTRLTVT.

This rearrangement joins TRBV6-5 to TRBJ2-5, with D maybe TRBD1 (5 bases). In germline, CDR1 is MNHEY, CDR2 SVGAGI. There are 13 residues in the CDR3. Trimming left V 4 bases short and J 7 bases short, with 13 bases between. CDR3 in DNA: TGTGCCAGCAGTTCCCACAGGTTTGGGACCCAGTACTTC. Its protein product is CASSSHRFGTQYF.

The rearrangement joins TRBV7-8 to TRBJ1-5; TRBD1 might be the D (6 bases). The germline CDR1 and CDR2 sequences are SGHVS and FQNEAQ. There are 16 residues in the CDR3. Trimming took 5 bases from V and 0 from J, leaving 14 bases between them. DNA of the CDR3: TGTGCCAGCAGCCGAGGGACACTTAATAGCAATCAGCCCCAGCATTTT. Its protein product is CASSRGTLNSNQPQHF.

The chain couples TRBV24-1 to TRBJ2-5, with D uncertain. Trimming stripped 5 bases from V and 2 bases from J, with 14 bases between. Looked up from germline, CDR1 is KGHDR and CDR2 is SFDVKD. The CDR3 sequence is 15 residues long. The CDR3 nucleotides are TGTGCCACCAGTGCCCCTGGCCCAAAACAAGAGACCCAGTACTTC. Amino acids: CATSAPGPKQETQYF.

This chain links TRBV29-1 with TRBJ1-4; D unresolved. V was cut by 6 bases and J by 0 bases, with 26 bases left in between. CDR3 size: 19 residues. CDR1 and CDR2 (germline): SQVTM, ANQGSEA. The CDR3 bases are TGCAGCGTGCGTAGCGGCGAGGCCGCAGGAGATGCAACTAATGAAAAACTGTTTTTT. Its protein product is CSVRSGEAAGDATNEKLFF.

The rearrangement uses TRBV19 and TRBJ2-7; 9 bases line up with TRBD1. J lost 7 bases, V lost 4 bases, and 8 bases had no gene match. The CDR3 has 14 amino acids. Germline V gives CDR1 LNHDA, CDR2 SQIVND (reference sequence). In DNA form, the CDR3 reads TGTGCCAGTAGTACGGGACAGGGAGTGGGGGAGCAGTACTTC. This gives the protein CASSTGQGVGEQYF.

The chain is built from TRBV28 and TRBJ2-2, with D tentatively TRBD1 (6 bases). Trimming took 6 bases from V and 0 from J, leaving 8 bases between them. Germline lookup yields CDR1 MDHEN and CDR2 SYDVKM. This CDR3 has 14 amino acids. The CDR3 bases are TGTGCCAGCAGGGGACAATCGAACACCGGGGAGCTGTTTTTT. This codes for CASRGQSNTGELFF.

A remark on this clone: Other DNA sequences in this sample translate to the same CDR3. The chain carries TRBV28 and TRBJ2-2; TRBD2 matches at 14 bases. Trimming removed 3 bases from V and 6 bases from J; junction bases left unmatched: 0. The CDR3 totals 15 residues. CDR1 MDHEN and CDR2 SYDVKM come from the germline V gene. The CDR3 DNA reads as TGTGCCAGCAGTTTGGGACTAGCGGGAGCCGGGGAGCTGTTTTTT. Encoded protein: CASSLGLAGAGELFF.

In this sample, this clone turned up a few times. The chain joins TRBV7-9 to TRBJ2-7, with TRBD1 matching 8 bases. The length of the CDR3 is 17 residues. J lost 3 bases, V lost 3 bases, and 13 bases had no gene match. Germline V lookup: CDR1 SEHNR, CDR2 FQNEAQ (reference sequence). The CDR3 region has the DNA TGTGCCAGCAGCTTTTATCTTCAGGGGGCCGGTGACTACGAGCAGTACTTC. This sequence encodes CASSFYLQGAGDYEQYF.

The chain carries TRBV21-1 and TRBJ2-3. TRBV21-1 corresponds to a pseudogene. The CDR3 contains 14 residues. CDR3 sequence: CASSKEGSTDTQYF. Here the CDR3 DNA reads TGTGCCAGCAGCAAAGAGGGCAGCACAGATACGCAGTATTTT.

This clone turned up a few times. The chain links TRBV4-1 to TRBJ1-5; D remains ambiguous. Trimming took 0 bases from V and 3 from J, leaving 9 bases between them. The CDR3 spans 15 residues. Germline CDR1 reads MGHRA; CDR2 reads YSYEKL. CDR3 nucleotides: TGCGCCAGCAGCCAAGAAGGTGGGCTCAATCAGCCCCAGCATTTT. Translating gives CASSQEGGLNQPQHF.

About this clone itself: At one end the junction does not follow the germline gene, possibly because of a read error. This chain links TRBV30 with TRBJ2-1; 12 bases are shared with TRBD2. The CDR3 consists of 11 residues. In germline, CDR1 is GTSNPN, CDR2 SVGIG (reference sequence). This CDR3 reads CLAGGPGEQFF. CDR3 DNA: TGCCTAGCGGGAGGGCCAGGAGAGCAGTTCTTC.

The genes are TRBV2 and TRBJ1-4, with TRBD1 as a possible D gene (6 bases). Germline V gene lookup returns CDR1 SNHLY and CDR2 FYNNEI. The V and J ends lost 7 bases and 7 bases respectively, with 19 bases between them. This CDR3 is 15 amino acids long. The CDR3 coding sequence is TGTGCCAGCACCCTAAGGGGGGCGGCAGGTGAAAAACTGTTTTTT. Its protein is CASTLRGAAGEKLFF. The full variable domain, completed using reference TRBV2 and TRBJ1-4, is EPEVTQTPSHQVTQMGQEVILRCVPISNHLYFYWYRQILGQKVEFLVSFYNNEISEKSEIFDDQFSVERPDGSNFTLKIRSTKLEDSAMYFCASTLRGAAGEKLFFGSGTQLSVL.

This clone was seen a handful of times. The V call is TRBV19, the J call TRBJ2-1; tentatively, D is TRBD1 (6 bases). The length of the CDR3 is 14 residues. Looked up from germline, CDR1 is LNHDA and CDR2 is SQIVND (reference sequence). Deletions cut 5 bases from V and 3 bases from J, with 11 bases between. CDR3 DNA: TGTGCCAGTAGTCCCCGGACAGACTACAATGAGCAGTTCTTC. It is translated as CASSPRTDYNEQFF.

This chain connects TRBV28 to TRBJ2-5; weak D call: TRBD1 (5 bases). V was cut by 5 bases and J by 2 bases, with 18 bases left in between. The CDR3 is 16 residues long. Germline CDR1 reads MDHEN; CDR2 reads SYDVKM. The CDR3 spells CASSPYRSASQETQYF. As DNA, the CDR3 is TGTGCCAGCAGTCCGTACAGGAGCGCCTCTCAAGAGACCCAGTACTTC.

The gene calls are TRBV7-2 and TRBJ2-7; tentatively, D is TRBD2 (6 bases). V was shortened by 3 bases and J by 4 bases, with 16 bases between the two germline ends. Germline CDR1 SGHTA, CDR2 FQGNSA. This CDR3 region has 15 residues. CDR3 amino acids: CASSLTSQAGYEQYF. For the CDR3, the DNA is TGTGCCAGCAGCTTGACTAGTCAAGCTGGGTACGAGCAGTACTTC.

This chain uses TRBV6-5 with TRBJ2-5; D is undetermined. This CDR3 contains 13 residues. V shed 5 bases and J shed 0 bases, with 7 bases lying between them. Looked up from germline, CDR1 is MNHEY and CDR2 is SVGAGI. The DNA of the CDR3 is TGTGCCAGCAGTCCTTGGAACCAAGAGACCCAGTACTTC. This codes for CASSPWNQETQYF.

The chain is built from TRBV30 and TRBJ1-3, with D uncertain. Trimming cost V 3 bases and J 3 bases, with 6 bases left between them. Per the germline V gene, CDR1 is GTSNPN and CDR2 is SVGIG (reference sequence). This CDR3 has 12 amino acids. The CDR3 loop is CAWSPVGNTIYF. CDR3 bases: TGTGCCTGGAGCCCGGTTGGAAACACCATATATTTT.

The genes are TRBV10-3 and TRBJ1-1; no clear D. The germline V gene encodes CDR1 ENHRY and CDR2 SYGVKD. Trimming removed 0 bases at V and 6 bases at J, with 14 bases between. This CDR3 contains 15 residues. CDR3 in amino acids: CAISESPGRRAEAFF. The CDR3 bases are TGTGCCATCAGTGAGTCCCCAGGAAGGAGGGCTGAAGCTTTCTTT.

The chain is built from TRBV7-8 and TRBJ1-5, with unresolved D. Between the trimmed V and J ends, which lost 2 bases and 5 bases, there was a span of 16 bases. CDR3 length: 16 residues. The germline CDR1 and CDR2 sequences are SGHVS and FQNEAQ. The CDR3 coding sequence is TGTGCCAGCAGCTTAACAGCAAGGAATACTCATCAGCCCCAGCATTTT. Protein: CASSLTARNTHQPQHF.

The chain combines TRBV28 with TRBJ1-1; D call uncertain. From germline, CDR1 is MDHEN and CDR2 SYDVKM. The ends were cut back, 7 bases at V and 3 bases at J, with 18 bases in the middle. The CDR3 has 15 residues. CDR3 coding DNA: TGTGCCAGCACCGGACGGTCCATGATGGACACTGAAGCTTTCTTT. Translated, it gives CASTGRSMMDTEAFF.

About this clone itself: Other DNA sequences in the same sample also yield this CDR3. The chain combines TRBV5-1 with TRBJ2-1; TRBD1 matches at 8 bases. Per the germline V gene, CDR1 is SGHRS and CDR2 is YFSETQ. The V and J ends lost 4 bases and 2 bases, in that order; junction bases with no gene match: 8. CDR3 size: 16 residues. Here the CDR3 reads CASSPGAGGAYNEQFF. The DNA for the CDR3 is TGCGCCAGCAGCCCCGGTGCAGGGGGCGCCTACAATGAGCAGTTCTTC. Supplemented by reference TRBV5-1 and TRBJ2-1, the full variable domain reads KAGVTQTPRYLIKTRGQQVTLSCSPISGHRSVSWYQQTPGQGLQFLFEYFSETQRNKGNFPGRFSGRQFSNSRSEMNVSTLELGDSALYLCASSPGAGGAYNEQFFGPGTRLTVL.

The CDR3, as DNA: TGTGCCAGCAGCTTAGGGCCACTTCGGGGGCAAGAGACCCAGTACTTC. It yields the protein CASSLGPLRGQETQYF. The chain carries TRBV7-2 and TRBJ2-5, with D perhaps TRBD2 (6 bases). Germline CDR1 SGHTA, CDR2 FQGNSA. The CDR3 extends over 16 amino acids. Trimming left V 1 base short and J 2 bases short, with 14 bases between.

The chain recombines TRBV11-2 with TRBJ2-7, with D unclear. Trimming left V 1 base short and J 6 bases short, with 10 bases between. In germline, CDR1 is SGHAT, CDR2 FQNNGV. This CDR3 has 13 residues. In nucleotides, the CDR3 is TGTGCCAGCAGCTTAGGGCGATGGCTCGAGCAGTACTTC. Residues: CASSLGRWLEQYF.

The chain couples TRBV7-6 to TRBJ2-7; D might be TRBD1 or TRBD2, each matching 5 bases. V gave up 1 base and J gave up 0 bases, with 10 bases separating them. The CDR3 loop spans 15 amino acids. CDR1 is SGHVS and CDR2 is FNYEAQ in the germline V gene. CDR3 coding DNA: TGTGCCAGCAGCTTAGAGTCAGGGAGCTCCTACGAGCAGTACTTC. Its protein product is CASSLESGSSYEQYF.

The CDR3: CASSSGQGAYNEQFF. In nucleotides, the CDR3 is TGCGCCAGCAGCAGCGGACAGGGGGCCTACAATGAGCAGTTCTTC. The gene calls are TRBV5-1 and TRBJ2-1; TRBD1 agrees at 10 bases. In germline, CDR1 is SGHRS, CDR2 YFSETQ. V lost 4 bases, J lost 2 bases, and 3 bases stayed unmatched. The CDR3 spans 15 residues.